This paragraph reports one TCR beta chain. What it binds is not known. The protocol was immunoSEQ multiplex PCR, while the TCRdb copy is restricted to in-frame clones and leaves out a portion. Found here are 150,000 to 200,000 clones, around nine tenths of them singletons; the top ten hold roughly a quarter. The analysis combined second doses at about 4 or about 12 weeks. This sample is part of a study of T cell responses to AZD1222 COVID-19 vaccine. The CDR3 loop spans 13 amino acids. V lost 1 base, J lost 8 bases, and 8 bases lay in between. Germline V lookup: CDR1 LGHDT, CDR2 YNNKEL (reference sequence). Study results and caveats: Of the AZD1222 recipients, only six were seropositive at baseline.

The sequencing here drew on peripheral blood, taken 28 days after the second AZD1222 dose. This sequence was found in an adult who received the AZD1222 COVID-19 vaccine. This chain uses TRBV3-1 (or the pseudogene TRBV3-2) with TRBJ1-4; possibly TRBD1 for D (5 bases). This chain's CDR3 is CASSQADSEKLFF. The CDR3 coding sequence is TGTGCCAGCAGCCAAGCTGACAGCGAAAAACTGTTTTTT.